A selection of T cell receptor beta chains follows, all from one sample in a study of blood T cells in healthy people across ages. Each CDR3 protein is one row after TCRdb ran MiXCR on the 5' RACE reads. The data show hundreds of thousands of distinct CDR3 sequences, with about 30% seen just once and approximately 15% held by the top ten. The sequencing input was blood. All receptors come from a woman of 80 years or more in good health. The conserved cysteine and the conserved F or W are not part of the CDR3 here.

v_call,j_call,cdr3_aa
TRBV4-2,TRBJ2-2,ASSQDGGGLVGTGELF
TRBV20-1,TRBJ2-3,SASPTKTDTQY
TRBV29-1,TRBJ2-3,SVAGFTDTQY
TRBV7-2,TRBJ2-5,ASNWAGFQETQY
TRBV6-6,TRBJ2-4,ASSSLPSEGGKNIQY
TRBV30,TRBJ1-4,AWETGHEKLF
TRBV30,TRBJ1-4,AWRQQGREEKLF
TRBV21-1,TRBJ2-3,ASSKEETRDTDTQY
TRBV6-1,TRBJ2-3,ASSEPAGGRTADTQY
TRBV30,TRBJ1-1,AWSQGRTEAF
TRBV5-1,.,ASSRRGRYETQY
TRBV14,TRBJ1-6,ACSRTVMTGRRGNSPLH
TRBV15,TRBJ2-1,ATSTDRGTYNEQF
TRBV10-3,TRBJ1-2,AIMEGPLGYT
TRBV5-1,TRBJ1-2,ASSLTIQGDYGYT